Listed below are T cell receptor beta chains from one sample, sequenced in a study of T cell responses to AZD1222 COVID-19 vaccine. This table comes from immunoSEQ multiplex PCR, and its TCRdb copy is limited to in-frame clones, with some not included. The sample has 95,000 to 150,000 clones, roughly 90% seen once. Sequences were derived from peripheral blood, sampled 28 days after the second AZD1222 dose. The receptors originated from an adult who received the AZD1222 COVID-19 vaccine. The CDR3 runs from the conserved cysteine through the conserved F or W. Each record gives: J gene, V gene, clone size, D gene, CDR3 DNA, CDR3 protein. A D gene is named only where the DNA matches it firmly. For some rows the clone size is stated as once, few or many, or as a class when expanded; others skip it.

j_call: TRBJ1-4
v_call: TRBV5-8
clone_size: NA
d_call: TRBD1
cdr3_nt: TGTGCCAGCAGCTTACAGGGGGCGGGTGAAAAACTGTTTTTT
cdr3_aa: CASSLQGAGEKLFF

j_call: TRBJ2-2
v_call: TRBV5-4
clone_size: NA
d_call: NA
cdr3_nt: TGTGCCAGCAGCGAGATGAACGGGGCTTCTTTCACCGGGGAGCTGTTTTTT
cdr3_aa: CASSEMNGASFTGELFF

j_call: TRBJ1-2
v_call: TRBV5-1
clone_size: NA
d_call: NA
cdr3_nt: TGCGCCAGCAGCCCTCAGGGCGAGGGCTACACCTTC
cdr3_aa: CASSPQGEGYTF

j_call: TRBJ1-1
v_call: TRBV4-1
clone_size: NA
d_call: NA
cdr3_nt: TGCGCCAGCAGCCTCGTGACCACGGCCACTGAAGCTTTCTTT
cdr3_aa: CASSLVTTATEAFF

j_call: TRBJ1-5
v_call: TRBV18
clone_size: few
d_call: NA
cdr3_nt: TGTGCCAGCTCACGACCACGGCCCGACAGAGCACATAGCAATCAGCCCCAGCATTTT
cdr3_aa: CASSRPRPDRAHSNQPQHF

j_call: TRBJ2-7
v_call: TRBV20-1
clone_size: NA
d_call: TRBD1
cdr3_nt: TGCAGTGCGGGGGACAGCGAGCAGTACTTC
cdr3_aa: CSAGDSEQYF

j_call: TRBJ2-1
v_call: TRBV15
clone_size: NA
d_call: NA
cdr3_nt: TGTGCCACCAGCATGGACCTACTGAGATCGGGTGAGCAGTTCTTC
cdr3_aa: CATSMDLLRSGEQFF

j_call: TRBJ2-1
v_call: TRBV19
clone_size: NA
d_call: NA
cdr3_nt: TGTGCCAGTAGCCAATATCTCTACAATGAGCAGTTCTTC
cdr3_aa: CASSQYLYNEQFF

j_call: TRBJ2-3
v_call: TRBV5-4
clone_size: NA
d_call: TRBD2
cdr3_nt: TGTGCCAGCAGCAAGGGGGCTAGCGGGAGTAGAGATACGCAGTATTTT
cdr3_aa: CASSKGASGSRDTQYF

j_call: TRBJ1-2
v_call: TRBV5-1
clone_size: NA
d_call: NA
cdr3_nt: TGCGCCAGCAGCTTGGGGGCACGTAGCCGCTACACCTTC
cdr3_aa: CASSLGARSRYTF

j_call: TRBJ2-3
v_call: TRBV24-1
clone_size: NA
d_call: TRBD2
cdr3_nt: TGTGCCACCAGTGGCCCGACGCTACTAGCGGGAGGGCTGAGCACAGATACGCAGTATTTT
cdr3_aa: CATSGPTLLAGGLSTDTQYF

j_call: TRBJ2-2
v_call: TRBV18
clone_size: NA
d_call: NA
cdr3_nt: TGTGCCAGCTCACGGGGGAACGGGGAGCTGTTTTTT
cdr3_aa: CASSRGNGELFF

j_call: TRBJ2-1
v_call: TRBV5-6
clone_size: NA
d_call: NA
cdr3_nt: TGTGCCAGCAGCGGAGGGGGGACCTGGCAGTTCTTC
cdr3_aa: CASSGGGTWQFF

j_call: TRBJ2-3
v_call: TRBV5-1
clone_size: NA
d_call: TRBD2
cdr3_nt: TGCGCCAGCAGCTTGGTCGGGAGGGCCACAGATACGCAGTATTTT
cdr3_aa: CASSLVGRATDTQYF

j_call: TRBJ1-2
v_call: TRBV5-1
clone_size: NA
d_call: TRBD1
cdr3_nt: TGCGCCAGCAGCTTGACGGAACAGGGGTTTGGCTACACCTTC
cdr3_aa: CASSLTEQGFGYTF

j_call: TRBJ2-3
v_call: TRBV29-1
clone_size: medium-sized
d_call: TRBD2
cdr3_nt: TGCAGCGTTGAACCTAGCGGGGGGCCTAGCACAGATACGCAGTATTTT
cdr3_aa: CSVEPSGGPSTDTQYF

j_call: TRBJ2-2
v_call: TRBV28
clone_size: NA
d_call: TRBD1
cdr3_nt: TGTGCCAGCAGCACCCTTACAGGGGGATCCGGGGAGCTGTTTTTT
cdr3_aa: CASSTLTGGSGELFF

j_call: TRBJ1-3
v_call: TRBV15
clone_size: NA
d_call: NA
cdr3_nt: TGTGCCACCAGCAGAGATTGGCGAATTGCCTCTGGAAACACCATATATTTT
cdr3_aa: CATSRDWRIASGNTIYF

j_call: TRBJ1-3
v_call: TRBV2
clone_size: NA
d_call: NA
cdr3_nt: TGTGCCAGCAGTGTGCAATCCCTTGGGGGAAACACCATATATTTT
cdr3_aa: CASSVQSLGGNTIYF

j_call: TRBJ1-2
v_call: TRBV11-2
clone_size: NA
d_call: NA
cdr3_nt: TGTGCCAGCAGCTTAGAGGTCGGGATCTACACCTTC
cdr3_aa: CASSLEVGIYTF

j_call: TRBJ1-1
v_call: TRBV3-1/TRBV3-2
clone_size: NA
d_call: NA
cdr3_nt: TGTGCCAGCAGCCAAGGACAGAACACTGAAGCTTTCTTT
cdr3_aa: CASSQGQNTEAFF

j_call: TRBJ2-4
v_call: TRBV14
clone_size: NA
d_call: TRBD1
cdr3_nt: TGTGCCAGCAGCCAAGTTCGGGCAGGGGGCTTTACGGCCAAAAACATTCAGTACTTC
cdr3_aa: CASSQVRAGGFTAKNIQYF

j_call: TRBJ2-5
v_call: TRBV11-2
clone_size: NA
d_call: TRBD2
cdr3_nt: TGTGCCAGCAGCCTCGGACTAGCGGGGGGGCTGGAGACCCAGTACTTC
cdr3_aa: CASSLGLAGGLETQYF

j_call: TRBJ1-2
v_call: TRBV18
clone_size: NA
d_call: NA
cdr3_nt: TGTGCCAGCTCACCATCGCAGACGGATTATTATGGCTACACCTTC
cdr3_aa: CASSPSQTDYYGYTF

j_call: TRBJ2-7
v_call: TRBV28
clone_size: once
d_call: NA
cdr3_nt: TGTGCCAGCAGTTTGACAATGACGAGCTTCTACGAGCAGTACTTC
cdr3_aa: CASSLTMTSFYEQYF

j_call: TRBJ2-1
v_call: TRBV3-1/TRBV3-2
clone_size: NA
d_call: NA
cdr3_nt: TGTGCCAGCAGCCACAGACTGTACAATGAGCAGTTCTTC
cdr3_aa: CASSHRLYNEQFF

j_call: TRBJ1-4
v_call: TRBV19
clone_size: NA
d_call: TRBD1
cdr3_nt: TGTGCCAGTATCGAAACAGGGGGCTCTCAGGAAAAACTGTTTTTT
cdr3_aa: CASIETGGSQEKLFF

j_call: TRBJ1-3
v_call: TRBV5-6
clone_size: NA
d_call: NA
cdr3_nt: TGTGCCAGCAGCTCGAAGGCCTATGTTGGAAACACCATATATTTT
cdr3_aa: CASSSKAYVGNTIYF

j_call: TRBJ2-5
v_call: TRBV7-2
clone_size: NA
d_call: TRBD1
cdr3_nt: TGTGCCAGCAGCTTAGCCGGGACAGAAGAGACCCAGTACTTC
cdr3_aa: CASSLAGTEETQYF

j_call: TRBJ2-1
v_call: TRBV7-8
clone_size: once
d_call: NA
cdr3_nt: TGTGCCAGCAGCTTAGGTAGGTACGGGAAAAACAATGAGCAGTTCTTC
cdr3_aa: CASSLGRYGKNNEQFF

j_call: TRBJ2-5
v_call: TRBV6-6
clone_size: once
d_call: NA
cdr3_nt: TGTGCCAGCAGTCGACCAGGGAACCAAGAGACCCAGTACTTC
cdr3_aa: CASSRPGNQETQYF

j_call: TRBJ2-7
v_call: TRBV2
clone_size: NA
d_call: NA
cdr3_nt: TGTGCCAGCAGTGTTGCCGGCCCGAGAAGTGGTTACGAGCAGTACTTC
cdr3_aa: CASSVAGPRSGYEQYF